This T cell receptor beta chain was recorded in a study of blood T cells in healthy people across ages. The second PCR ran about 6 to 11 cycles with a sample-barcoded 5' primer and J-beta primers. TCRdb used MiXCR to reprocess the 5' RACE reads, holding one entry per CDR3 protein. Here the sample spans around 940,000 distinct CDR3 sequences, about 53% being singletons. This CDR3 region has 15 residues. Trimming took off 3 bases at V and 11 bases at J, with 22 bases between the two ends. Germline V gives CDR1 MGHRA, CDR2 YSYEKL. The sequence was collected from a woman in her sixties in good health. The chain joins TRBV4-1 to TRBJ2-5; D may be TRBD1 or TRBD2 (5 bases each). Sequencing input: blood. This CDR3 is CASSQGSGSLNEQYF. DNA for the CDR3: TGCGCCAGCAGCCAGGGTTCAGGGAGTTTAAATGAGCAGTACTTC.